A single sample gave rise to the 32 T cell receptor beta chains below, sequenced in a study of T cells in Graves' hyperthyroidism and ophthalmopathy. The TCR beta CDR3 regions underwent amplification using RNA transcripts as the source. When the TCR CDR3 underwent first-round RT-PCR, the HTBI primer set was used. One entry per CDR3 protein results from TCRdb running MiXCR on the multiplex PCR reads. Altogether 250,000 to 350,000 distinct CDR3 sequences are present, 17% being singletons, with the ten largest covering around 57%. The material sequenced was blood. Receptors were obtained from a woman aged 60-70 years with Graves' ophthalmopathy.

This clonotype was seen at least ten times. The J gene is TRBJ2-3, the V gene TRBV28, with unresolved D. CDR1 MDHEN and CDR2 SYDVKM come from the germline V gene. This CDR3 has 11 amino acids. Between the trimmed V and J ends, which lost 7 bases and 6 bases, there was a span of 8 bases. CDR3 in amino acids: CASTTRDTQYF. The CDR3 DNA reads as TGTGCCAGCACCACGCGGGATACGCAGTATTTT.

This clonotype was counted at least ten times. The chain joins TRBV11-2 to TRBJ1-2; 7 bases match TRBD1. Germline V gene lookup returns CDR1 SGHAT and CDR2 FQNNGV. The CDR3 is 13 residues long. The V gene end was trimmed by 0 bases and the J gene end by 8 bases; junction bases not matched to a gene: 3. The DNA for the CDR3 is TGTGCCAGCAGCTTAGAATCACAGGGGGGCTACACCTTC. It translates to CASSLESQGGYTF.

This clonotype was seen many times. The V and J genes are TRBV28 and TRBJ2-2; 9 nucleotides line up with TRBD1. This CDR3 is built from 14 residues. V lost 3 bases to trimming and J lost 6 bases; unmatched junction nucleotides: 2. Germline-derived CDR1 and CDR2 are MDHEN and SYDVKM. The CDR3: CASSLRQGAGELFF. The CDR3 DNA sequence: TGTGCCAGCAGTTTGCGACAGGGGGCCGGGGAGCTGTTTTTT.

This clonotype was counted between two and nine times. CDR3 amino acids: CASNPAPANVLTF. The CDR3 nucleotides read TGTGCCAGCAACCCGGCCCCGGCCAACGTCCTGACTTTC. The rearrangement links TRBV2 to TRBJ2-6; D gene ambiguous. Trimming stripped 7 bases from V and 6 bases from J, with 10 bases between. Germline loops: CDR1 SNHLY, CDR2 FYNNEI. This CDR3 has 13 amino acids.

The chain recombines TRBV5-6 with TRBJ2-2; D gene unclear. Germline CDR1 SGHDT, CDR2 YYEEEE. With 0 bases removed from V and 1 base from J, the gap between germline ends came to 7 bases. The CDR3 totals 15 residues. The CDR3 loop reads CASSLAVQNTGELFF. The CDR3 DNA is TGTGCCAGCAGCTTGGCGGTACAGAACACCGGGGAGCTGTTTTTT.

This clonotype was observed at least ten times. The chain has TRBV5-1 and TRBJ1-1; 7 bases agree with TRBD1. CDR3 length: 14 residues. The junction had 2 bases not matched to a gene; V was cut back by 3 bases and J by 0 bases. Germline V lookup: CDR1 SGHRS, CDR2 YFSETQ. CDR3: CASSSDRVNTEAFF. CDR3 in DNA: TGCGCCAGCAGCTCAGACAGGGTGAACACTGAAGCTTTCTTT.

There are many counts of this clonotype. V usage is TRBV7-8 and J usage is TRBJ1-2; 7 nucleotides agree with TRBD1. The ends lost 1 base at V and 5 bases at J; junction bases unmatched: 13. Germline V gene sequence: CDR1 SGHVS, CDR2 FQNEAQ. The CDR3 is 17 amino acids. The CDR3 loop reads CASSLEDWGQITYGYTF. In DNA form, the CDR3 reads TGTGCCAGCAGCTTAGAGGACTGGGGACAGATCACTTATGGCTACACCTTC.

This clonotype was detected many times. CDR3 coding DNA: TGTGCCAGCAGAATCCCTTTCACAGGGAAAGAGACCCAGTACTTC. Protein: CASRIPFTGKETQYF. The rearrangement uses TRBV2 and TRBJ2-5; TRBD1 is a possible D gene (6 bases). Trimming removed 6 bases from V and 3 bases from J, with 17 bases in between. The CDR3 totals 15 residues. In germline, CDR1 is SNHLY, CDR2 FYNNEI.

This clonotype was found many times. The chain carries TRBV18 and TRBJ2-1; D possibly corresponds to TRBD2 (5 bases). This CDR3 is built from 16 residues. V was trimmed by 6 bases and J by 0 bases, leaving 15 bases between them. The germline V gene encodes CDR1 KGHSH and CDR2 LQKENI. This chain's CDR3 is CASSSPRGSSYNEQFF. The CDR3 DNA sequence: TGTGCCAGCTCGTCCCCCCGGGGAAGCTCCTACAATGAGCAGTTCTTC.

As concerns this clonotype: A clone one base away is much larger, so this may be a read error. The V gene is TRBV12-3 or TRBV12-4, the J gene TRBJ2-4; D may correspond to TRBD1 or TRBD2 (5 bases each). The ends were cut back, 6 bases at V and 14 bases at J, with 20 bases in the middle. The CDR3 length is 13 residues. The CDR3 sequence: CASSLSSRGREYF. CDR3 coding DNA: TGTGCCAGCAGCTTATCATCTCGGGGCAGGGAGTACTTC.

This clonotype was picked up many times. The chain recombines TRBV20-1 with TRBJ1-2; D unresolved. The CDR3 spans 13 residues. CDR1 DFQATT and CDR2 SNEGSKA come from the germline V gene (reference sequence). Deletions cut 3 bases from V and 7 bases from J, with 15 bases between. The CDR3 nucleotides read TGCAGTGCTAGTGGGTCCGGGAAGGGTGGCTACACCTTC. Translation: CSASGSGKGGYTF.

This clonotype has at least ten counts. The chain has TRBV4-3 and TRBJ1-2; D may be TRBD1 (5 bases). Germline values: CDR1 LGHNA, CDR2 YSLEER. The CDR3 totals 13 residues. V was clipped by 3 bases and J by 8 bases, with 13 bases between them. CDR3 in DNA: TGCGCCAGCAGCCACAGGGTGGCGGGAGGCTACACCTTC. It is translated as CASSHRVAGGYTF.

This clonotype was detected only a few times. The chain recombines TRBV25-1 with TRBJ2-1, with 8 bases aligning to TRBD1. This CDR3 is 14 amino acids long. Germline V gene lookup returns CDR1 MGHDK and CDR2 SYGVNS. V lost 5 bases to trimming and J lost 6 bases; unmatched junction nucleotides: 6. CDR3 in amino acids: CASSSYDRGNEQFF. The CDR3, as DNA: TGTGCCAGCAGTTCATATGACAGGGGCAATGAGCAGTTCTTC.

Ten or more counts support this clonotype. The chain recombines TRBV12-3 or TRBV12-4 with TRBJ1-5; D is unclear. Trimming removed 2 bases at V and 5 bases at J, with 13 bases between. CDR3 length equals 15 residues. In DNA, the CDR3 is TGTGCCAGCAGTTTATTCACGGGGAGTTATCAGCCCCAGCATTTT. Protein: CASSLFTGSYQPQHF.

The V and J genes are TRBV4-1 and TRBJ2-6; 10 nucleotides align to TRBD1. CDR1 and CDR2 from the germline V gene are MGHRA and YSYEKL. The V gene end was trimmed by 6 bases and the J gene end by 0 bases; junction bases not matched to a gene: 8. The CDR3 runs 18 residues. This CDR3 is CASRETRDRGSGANVLTF. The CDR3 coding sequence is TGCGCCAGCAGGGAGACACGGGACAGGGGCTCTGGGGCCAACGTCCTGACTTTC.

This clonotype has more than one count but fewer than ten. In DNA form, the CDR3 reads TGCAGTGCTAGGATTCGCAGGGAGGCAGATACGCAGTATTTT. This gives the protein CSARIRREADTQYF. The V and J genes are TRBV20-1 and TRBJ2-3, with D possibly matching TRBD2 (6 bases). V was pared by 3 bases and J by 4 bases, with 14 bases between. Germline V gene lookup returns CDR1 DFQATT and CDR2 SNEGSKA (reference sequence). This CDR3 spans 14 amino acids.

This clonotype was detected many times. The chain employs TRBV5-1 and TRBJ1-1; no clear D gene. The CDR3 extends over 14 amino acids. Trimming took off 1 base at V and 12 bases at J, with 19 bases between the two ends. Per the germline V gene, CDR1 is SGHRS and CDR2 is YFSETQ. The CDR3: CASSLRLGEGQTFF. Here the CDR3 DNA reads TGCGCCAGCAGCTTGCGGCTCGGGGAGGGTCAAACTTTCTTT. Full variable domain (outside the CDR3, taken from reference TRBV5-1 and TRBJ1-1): KAGVTQTPRYLIKTRGQQVTLSCSPISGHRSVSWYQQTPGQGLQFLFEYFSETQRNKGNFPGRFSGRQFSNSRSEMNVSTLELGDSALYLCASSLRLGEGQTFFGQGTRLTVV.

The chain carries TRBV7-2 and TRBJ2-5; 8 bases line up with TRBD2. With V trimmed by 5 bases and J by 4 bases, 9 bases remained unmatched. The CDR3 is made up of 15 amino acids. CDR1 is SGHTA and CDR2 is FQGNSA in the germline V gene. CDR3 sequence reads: CASSRSGSGGETQYF. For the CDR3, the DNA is TGTGCCAGCAGCCGGAGCGGGAGCGGGGGAGAGACCCAGTACTTC. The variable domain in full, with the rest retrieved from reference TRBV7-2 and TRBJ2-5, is GAGVSQSPSNKVTEKGKDVELRCDPISGHTALYWYRQSLGQGLEFLIYFQGNSAPDKSGLPSDRFSAERTGGSVSTLTIQRTQQEDSAVYLCASSRSGSGGETQYFGPGTRLLVL.

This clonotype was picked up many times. The CDR3 reads CASSLASGRRYEQYF. The CDR3, as DNA: TGTGCCAGCAGTTTGGCTAGCGGGAGGAGGTACGAGCAGTACTTC. The chain is built from TRBV28 and TRBJ2-7; 11 bases fit TRBD2. The V gene end was trimmed by 3 bases and the J gene end by 4 bases; junction bases not matched to a gene: 5. The CDR3 spans 15 residues. Germline loops: CDR1 MDHEN, CDR2 SYDVKM.

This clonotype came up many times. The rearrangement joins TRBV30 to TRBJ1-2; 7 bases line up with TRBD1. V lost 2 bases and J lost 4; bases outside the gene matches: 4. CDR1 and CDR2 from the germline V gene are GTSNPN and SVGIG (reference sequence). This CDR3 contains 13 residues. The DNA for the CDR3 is TGTGCCTGGAGTACAGGGGCGGGCTATGGCTACACCTTC. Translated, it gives CAWSTGAGYGYTF.

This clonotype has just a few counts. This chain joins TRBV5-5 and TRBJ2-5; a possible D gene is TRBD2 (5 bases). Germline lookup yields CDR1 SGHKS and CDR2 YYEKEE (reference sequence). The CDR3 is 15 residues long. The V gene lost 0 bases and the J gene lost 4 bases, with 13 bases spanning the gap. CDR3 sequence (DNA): TGTGCCAGCAGCTTGGAACGGGATTTTGGAGAGACCCAGTACTTC. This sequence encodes CASSLERDFGETQYF.

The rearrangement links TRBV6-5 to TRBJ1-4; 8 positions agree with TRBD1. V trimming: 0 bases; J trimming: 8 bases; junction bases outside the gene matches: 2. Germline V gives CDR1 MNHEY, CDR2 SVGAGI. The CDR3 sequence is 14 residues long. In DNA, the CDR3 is TGTGCCAGCAGTTACTCGAGGGACAGGGAAAAACTGTTTTTT. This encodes CASSYSRDREKLFF.

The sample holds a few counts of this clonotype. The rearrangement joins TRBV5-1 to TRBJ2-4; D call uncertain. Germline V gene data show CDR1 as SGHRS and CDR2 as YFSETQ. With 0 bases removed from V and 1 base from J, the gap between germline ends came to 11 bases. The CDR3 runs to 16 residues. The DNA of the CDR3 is TGCGCCAGCAGCTTGGCCGCCAGAGCTGCCAAAAACATTCAGTACTTC. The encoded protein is CASSLAARAAKNIQYF.

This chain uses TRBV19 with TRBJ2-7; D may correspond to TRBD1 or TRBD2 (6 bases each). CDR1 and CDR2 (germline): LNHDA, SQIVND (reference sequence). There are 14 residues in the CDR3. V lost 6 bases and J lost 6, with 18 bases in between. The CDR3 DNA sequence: TGTGCCAGTAGCCTACGGGGGCCATATAGCGAGCAGTACTTC. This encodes CASSLRGPYSEQYF.

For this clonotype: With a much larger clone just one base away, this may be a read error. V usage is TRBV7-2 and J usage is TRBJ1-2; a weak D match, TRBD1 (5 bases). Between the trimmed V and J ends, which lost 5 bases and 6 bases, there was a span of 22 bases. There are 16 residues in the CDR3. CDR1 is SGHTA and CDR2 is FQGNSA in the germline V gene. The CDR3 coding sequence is TGTGCCAGCAGCCCCCAAATTCAGGGTTTGGGCGATGGCTACACCTTC. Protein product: CASSPQIQGLGDGYTF.

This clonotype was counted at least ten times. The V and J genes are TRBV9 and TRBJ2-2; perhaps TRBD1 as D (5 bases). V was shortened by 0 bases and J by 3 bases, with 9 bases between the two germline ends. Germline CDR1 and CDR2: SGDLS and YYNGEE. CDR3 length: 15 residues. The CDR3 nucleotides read TGTGCCAGCAGCGTAGCAGGGTTGGACACCGGGGAGCTGTTTTTT. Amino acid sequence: CASSVAGLDTGELFF.

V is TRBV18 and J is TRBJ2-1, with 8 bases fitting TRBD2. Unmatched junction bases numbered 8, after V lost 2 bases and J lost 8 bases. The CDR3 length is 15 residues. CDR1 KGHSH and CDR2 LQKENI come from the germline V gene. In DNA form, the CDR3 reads TGTGCCAGCTCACCAACGACTAGCGAGGCCCATGAGCAGTTCTTC. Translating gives CASSPTTSEAHEQFF.

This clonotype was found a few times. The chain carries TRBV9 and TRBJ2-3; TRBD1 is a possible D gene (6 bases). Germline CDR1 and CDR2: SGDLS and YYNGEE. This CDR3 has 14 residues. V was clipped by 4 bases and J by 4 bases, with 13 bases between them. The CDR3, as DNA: TGTGCCAGCAGCCCCCGACAGGCGGCAGATACGCAGTATTTT. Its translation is CASSPRQAADTQYF.

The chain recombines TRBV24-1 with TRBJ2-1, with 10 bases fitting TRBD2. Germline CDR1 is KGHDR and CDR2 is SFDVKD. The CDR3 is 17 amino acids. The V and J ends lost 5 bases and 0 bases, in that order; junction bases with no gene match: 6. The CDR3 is CATSGLAGAISYNEQFF. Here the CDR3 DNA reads TGTGCCACCAGTGGTCTAGCGGGAGCAATCTCCTACAATGAGCAGTTCTTC.

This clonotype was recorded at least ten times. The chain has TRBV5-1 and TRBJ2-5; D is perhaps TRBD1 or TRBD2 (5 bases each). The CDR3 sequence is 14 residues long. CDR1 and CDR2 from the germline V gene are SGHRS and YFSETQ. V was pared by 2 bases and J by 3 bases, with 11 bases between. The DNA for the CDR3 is TGCGCCAGCAGCTTTTTCGGGACGGAAGAGACCCAGTACTTC. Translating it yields CASSFFGTEETQYF.

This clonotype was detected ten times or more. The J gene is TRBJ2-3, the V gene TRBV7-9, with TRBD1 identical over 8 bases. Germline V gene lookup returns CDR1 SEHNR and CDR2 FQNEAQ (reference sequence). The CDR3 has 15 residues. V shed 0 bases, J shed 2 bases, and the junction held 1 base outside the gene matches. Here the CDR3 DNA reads TGTGCCAGCAGCTTAGCGGGACAGGACACAGATACGCAGTATTTT. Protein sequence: CASSLAGQDTDTQYF.

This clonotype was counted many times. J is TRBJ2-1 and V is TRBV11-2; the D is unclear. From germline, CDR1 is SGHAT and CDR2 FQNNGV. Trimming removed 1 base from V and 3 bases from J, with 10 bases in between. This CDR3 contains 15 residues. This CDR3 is CASSLAGPYYNEQFF. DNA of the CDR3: TGTGCCAGCAGCTTAGCAGGTCCCTACTACAATGAGCAGTTCTTC. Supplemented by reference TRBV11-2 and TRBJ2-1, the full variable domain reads EAGVAQSPRYKIIEKRQSVAFWCNPISGHATLYWYQQILGQGPKLLIQFQNNGVVDDSQLPKDRFSAERLKGVDSTLKIQPAKLEDSAVYLCASSLAGPYYNEQFFGPGTRLTVL.